The T cell receptor beta chain described here comes from a study of technical replicates of blood from a handful of donors. The repertoire was sequenced with immunoSEQ multiplex PCR; TCRdb's copy has only in-frame clones and lacks some. Among 14,000 or so clones, over 80% were seen once, and the ten largest hold roughly an eighth. Between the trimmed V and J ends, which lost 3 bases and 1 base, there was a span of 15 bases. The CDR3 sequence is 15 residues long. CDR1 SQVTM and CDR2 ANQGSEA come from the germline V gene. Sequencing was carried out using PBMCs. This receptor was identified in a human donor in good health. The chain combines TRBV29-1 with TRBJ2-5; D possibly corresponds to TRBD1 (6 bases). The DNA for the CDR3 is TGCAGCGTTGACCGAATCACAGGGAGCCAAGAGACCCAGTACTTC. Translation: CSVDRITGSQETQYF.